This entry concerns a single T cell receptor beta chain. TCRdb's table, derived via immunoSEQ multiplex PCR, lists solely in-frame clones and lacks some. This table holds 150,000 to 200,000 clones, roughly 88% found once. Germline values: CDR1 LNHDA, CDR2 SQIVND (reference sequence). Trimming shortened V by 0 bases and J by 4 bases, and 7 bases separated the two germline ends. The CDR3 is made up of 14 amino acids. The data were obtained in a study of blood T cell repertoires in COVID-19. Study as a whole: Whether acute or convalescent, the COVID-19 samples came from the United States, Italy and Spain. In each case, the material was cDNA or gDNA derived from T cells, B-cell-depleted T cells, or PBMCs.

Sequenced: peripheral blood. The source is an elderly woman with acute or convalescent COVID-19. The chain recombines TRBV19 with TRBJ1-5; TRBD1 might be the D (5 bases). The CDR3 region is CASSIEAGNQPQHF. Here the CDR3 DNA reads TGTGCCAGTAGTATAGAGGCAGGGAATCAGCCCCAGCATTTT.